The present entry profiles one T cell receptor (beta chain) with its context. The data derive from a study of cytomegalovirus exposure and HLA in healthy donors. The CDR3 extends over 16 amino acids. Deletions cut 5 bases from V and 1 base from J, with 16 bases between. Per germline, CDR1 MGHDK and CDR2 SYGVNS. A multiplex PCR was run with 60 Vbeta primers and 13 Jbeta primers. Assay: immunoSEQ multiplex PCR; the TCRdb copy retains only in-frame clones and omits some. The sample has around 200,000 clones, around 84% seen once. The TCR was taken from a girl aged 2 to 9 in good health and CMV-seropositive. The sample comprised PBMCs. J is TRBJ2-3 and V is TRBV25-1; a weak D match, TRBD1 (6 bases). The CDR3 DNA reads as TGTGCCAGCAGTCACCACAGGGAAAGAGGCACAGATACGCAGTATTTT. Protein: CASSHHRERGTDTQYF. The variable domain in full, completed from reference TRBV25-1 and TRBJ2-3, reads EADIYQTPRYLVIGTGKKITLECSQTMGHDKMYWYQQDPGMELHLIHYSYGVNSTEKGDLSSESTVSRIRTEHFPLTLESARPSHTSQYLCASSHHRERGTDTQYFGPGTRLTVL.